The 15 T cell receptor beta chains in this list originate from one sample, sequenced in a study of cytomegalovirus exposure and HLA in healthy donors. Primers included in the PCR were 60 Vbeta and 13 Jbeta primers. The method was immunoSEQ multiplex PCR; TCRdb's version includes in-frame clones alone and lacks a portion of them. Of 100,000 to 130,000 clones in the sample, 55% to 85% were seen once. Sequencing was carried out using PBMCs. Receptors originate from a man aged 25-40 years in good health and CMV-seronegative.

The chain couples TRBV12-5 to TRBJ2-3; tentative D call: TRBD2 (5 bases). Trimming shortened V by 4 bases and J by 4 bases, and 12 bases separated the two germline ends. Germline V gene lookup returns CDR1 LGHNT and CDR2 FRNRAP. CDR3 length: 14 amino acids. This CDR3 reads CASGSPLVADTQYF. As DNA, the CDR3 is TGTGCTAGTGGTTCCCCACTAGTAGCAGATACGCAGTATTTT.

The rearrangement uses TRBV18 and TRBJ2-5; D is uncertain. The CDR3 has 13 residues. Deletions cut 3 bases from V and 1 base from J, with 6 bases between. The germline CDR1 and CDR2 sequences are KGHSH and LQKENI. In DNA form, the CDR3 reads TGTGCCAGCTCACCGGGCCTCCAAGAGACCCAGTACTTC. This translates into CASSPGLQETQYF.

In its sample, this clone was seen a few times. The chain uses TRBV6-6 and TRBJ2-7, with D perhaps matching TRBD1 (6 bases). Trimming cost V 2 bases and J 2 bases, with 16 bases left between them. The germline V gene encodes CDR1 MNHNY and CDR2 SVGAGI (reference sequence). This CDR3 region has 16 residues. CDR3 coding DNA: TGTGCCAGCAGTTACACCTCAGGGGAGTCGGCCTACGAGCAGTACTTC. Translation gives CASSYTSGESAYEQYF.

The V and J genes are TRBV6-1 and TRBJ2-7, with D possibly TRBD2 on 6 matching bases. The CDR3 consists of 15 residues. The V end was cut by 2 bases, the J end by 2 bases, with 13 bases between. Germline V gives CDR1 MNHNS, CDR2 SASEGT. CDR3 protein: CASSEWAGRAYEQYF. Written as DNA, the CDR3 is TGTGCCAGCAGTGAATGGGCGGGGAGAGCCTACGAGCAGTACTTC.

V and J are TRBV10-3 and TRBJ2-1; 15 bases align to TRBD2. Germline V gives CDR1 ENHRY, CDR2 SYGVKD. V lost 4 bases to trimming and J lost 10 bases; unmatched junction nucleotides: 11. The CDR3 totals 17 residues. CDR3 loop: CAISGTSGRADTEEQFF. The CDR3 DNA follows: TGTGCCATCAGTGGGACTAGCGGGAGGGCCGATACTGAAGAGCAGTTCTTC.

V is TRBV6-6 and J is TRBJ2-3; D possibly corresponds to TRBD2 (6 bases). The V end was cut by 4 bases, the J end by 0 bases, with 8 bases between. CDR1 and CDR2 from the germline V gene are MNHNY and SVGAGI (reference sequence). The CDR3 is made up of 14 amino acids. CDR3 sequence (DNA): TGTGCCAGCAGTTGGGGGGATAGCACAGATACGCAGTATTTT. Translating it yields CASSWGDSTDTQYF.

This chain joins TRBV5-6 and TRBJ2-1; D is possibly TRBD1 (5 bases). In germline, CDR1 is SGHDT, CDR2 YYEEEE. The CDR3 has 17 amino acids. Trimming shortened V by 0 bases and J by 4 bases, and 17 bases separated the two germline ends. The CDR3 bases are TGTGCCAGCAGCTTGGGGTGGGGCAGTACCTCTTACAATGAGCAGTTCTTC. Translating gives CASSLGWGSTSYNEQFF.

V gene TRBV9 combines with J gene TRBJ2-1; TRBD2 matches at 11 bases. Germline CDR1 reads SGDLS; CDR2 reads YYNGEE. The CDR3 covers 17 residues. J lost 4 bases, V lost 4 bases, and 10 bases had no gene match. The CDR3 sequence: CASSSPSGGPNYNEQFF. In DNA form, the CDR3 reads TGTGCCAGCAGCTCACCTAGCGGGGGGCCCAATTACAATGAGCAGTTCTTC. The full variable domain, completed using reference TRBV9 and TRBJ2-1, is DSGVTQTPKHLITATGQRVTLRCSPRSGDLSVYWYQQSLDQGLQFLIQYYNGEERAKGNILERFSAQQFPDLHSELNLSSLELGDSALYFCASSSPSGGPNYNEQFFGPGTRLTVL.

DNA for the CDR3: TGTGCCAGCAGCGTAGACGAGGATCAGCCCCAGCATTTT. It is translated as CASSVDEDQPQHF. The rearrangement links TRBV9 to TRBJ1-5; D gene uncertain. The CDR3 runs to 13 residues. Trimming took 0 bases from V and 5 from J, leaving 6 bases between them. The germline CDR1 and CDR2 sequences are SGDLS and YYNGEE.

The chain links TRBV6-4 to TRBJ2-5; 8 nucleotides agree with TRBD2. CDR1 is MRHNA, CDR2 SNTAGT, per germline. The ends lost 3 bases at V and 5 bases at J; junction bases unmatched: 8. This CDR3 region has 15 residues. The CDR3 bases are TGTGCCAGCAGTGAGTGGCGGGAGGAGCTGGAGACCCAGTACTTC. This gives the protein CASSEWREELETQYF.

This chain links TRBV10-3 with TRBJ2-7; D may be TRBD1 (6 bases). This CDR3 comprises 14 residues. CDR1 and CDR2 (germline): ENHRY, SYGVKD. V shed 5 bases and J shed 0 bases, with 11 bases lying between them. In DNA form, the CDR3 reads TGTGCCATCAGTTGGGGACAAAGCTCCTACGAGCAGTACTTC. This codes for CAISWGQSSYEQYF.

V is TRBV19 and J is TRBJ2-7, with 8 nucleotides matching TRBD2. CDR3 length equals 13 residues. With V trimmed by 7 bases and J by 4 bases, 6 bases remained unmatched. Germline V gene data show CDR1 as LNHDA and CDR2 as SQIVND (reference sequence). The CDR3 spells CASNRRGDYEQYF. DNA of the CDR3: TGTGCCAGTAACAGGCGGGGGGATTACGAGCAGTACTTC.

In its sample, this clone ranks as medium-sized. The V and J genes are TRBV7-9 and TRBJ2-1, with TRBD1 matching over 8 bases. CDR1 is SEHNR and CDR2 is FQNEAQ in the germline V gene (reference sequence). The V and J ends lost 5 bases and 2 bases, in that order; junction bases with no gene match: 2. The CDR3 is 14 residues long. CDR3 sequence reads: CASSLGQAYNEQFF. In nucleotides, the CDR3 is TGTGCCAGCAGCCTGGGACAGGCCTACAATGAGCAGTTCTTC. Using reference TRBV7-9 and TRBJ2-1 for the parts outside the CDR3, the full variable domain is DTGVSQNPRHKITKRGQNVTFRCDPISEHNRLYWYRQTLGQGPEFLTYFQNEAQLEKSRLLSDRFSAERPKGSFSTLEIQRTEQGDSAMYLCASSLGQAYNEQFFGPGTRLTVL.

This clone was counted a single time. This sequence joins TRBV19 and TRBJ1-1; no clear D gene. The germline V and J ends were trimmed by 10 bases and 1 base, with 10 bases remaining between them. CDR1 and CDR2 (germline): LNHDA, SQIVND (reference sequence). This CDR3 is built from 12 residues. The CDR3 nucleotides are TGTGCCACGTCAGTGGCGAACACTGAAGCTTTCTTT. Translation: CATSVANTEAFF.

In this sample, this clone turned up a few times. The chain couples TRBV6-1 to TRBJ2-1, with a tentative D call TRBD2 (5 bases). The germline CDR1 and CDR2 sequences are MNHNS and SASEGT. The ends were cut back, 11 bases at V and 0 bases at J, with 14 bases in the middle. This CDR3 comprises 14 residues. CDR3 amino acids: CAAHFRGSYNEQFF. As DNA, the CDR3 is TGTGCCGCACACTTTCGGGGCTCCTACAATGAGCAGTTCTTC.